This TCR beta chain was obtained from a study of neurological immune-mediated disorders (dated by TCRdb to about 2019). About the study as a whole: Among the approximately 35 multiple sclerosis patients, about 31 had relapsing-remitting MS and 3 had secondary progressive MS. Alongside PBMC samples, the set of 106 TCR-beta libraries contained longitudinal samples, technical triplicates, and paired CD4+ and CD8+ T-cell subsets that had been sorted. Peripheral blood TCR-beta repertoires from HTLV-I-associated myelopathy (HAM/TSP) patients, multiple sclerosis patients and healthy controls were compared by UMI-based sequencing. Of the approximately 65 subjects in the cohort, about 14 were HAM/TSP patients, about 34 were multiple sclerosis patients, and some 20 were healthy controls. Summary of the overall study and its limitations: Expanded clones from different subjects shared no identical CDR3 amino acid sequences, which suggests that TCR-beta repertoires were private in all groups. Repertoires from 18 of 34 MS patients were grouped by phylogenetic analysis into a cluster of related CDR3 sequences, suggesting a possible repertoire-level signature. The MS cluster showed no association with clinical or MRI features, and the authors stated that larger cohorts are needed. TCR clonal expansion was highest in HAM/TSP patients and lowest in MS patients, with MS patients falling below even healthy controls.

The germline V gene supplies CDR1 MNHEY and CDR2 SVGAGI. V was cut back by 3 bases and J by 0 bases, leaving a gap of 13 bases between them. Its CDR3 holds 16 amino acids, cysteine through phenylalanine. The CDR3 DNA has 48 bases and is translated from base 1. Notes on this clonotype: Its antigen target is currently unknown. Per-base quality was not reported, and no clone a single base away is much larger than it.

Unsorted PBMC libraries were generated from 2 million PBMCs stored in RNAlater at -80 °C until RNA extraction. The multiple sclerosis patients were enrolled in a US clinical protocol that used magnetic resonance imaging to evaluate disease progression. Peripheral blood was subjected to Ficoll-Hypaque density gradient centrifugation to isolate PBMCs, which were then cryopreserved in liquid nitrogen. To synthesize cDNA, template-switch 5'RACE was performed with a primer carrying a 10-nucleotide random unique molecular identifier so that each TCR transcript was tagged. Over 190 million TCR-beta sequences, covering 15-18 subjects, were produced in each sequencing run. Total RNA was extracted with the RNeasy kit. The KAPA Real-time Library Amplification kit was used to amplify TCR-beta VDJ regions with primers targeting the TCR constant region and the 5'RACE anchor. A first PCR added sample indexes and Illumina adaptors, after which a second PCR increased the library yield. After purification with Ampure beads, the TCR product of roughly 650 bp was size-selected on a 2% E-gel SizeSelection system. Before pooling, libraries had their quality checked on a Bioanalyzer, their concentration measured with Qubit, and their quantity determined with the Kapa Library Quantification kit. Paired-end 2 x 150 bp sequencing of the libraries was performed on an Illumina HiSeq 2500. To increase sequence diversity, roughly 24-31% phiX was spiked into each library pool. Per the source publication's procedure: Quality-filtered reads were processed with the UMI-based MiGEC pipeline, which removed over 75% of raw TCR sequences during error correction. IMGT germline references were used for alignment of VDJ genes, and clonotypes were defined by a unique CDR3 amino acid sequence together with V-J genes. Clonal expansion, Shannon diversity and CDR3 relatedness were evaluated with VDJtools (CalcPairwiseDistances, ClusterSamples), while phylogenetic trees were built in CLCbio workbench. Using coefficient-of-variation modelling across technical triplicates, the study counted a clone as expanded if it had at least 8 unique UMIs. TCRdb redid the processing of the public reads, applying fastp at Q25 and MiXCR, and retained in-frame beta chains. Each CDR3 protein gets just one entry, which takes the most common genes and DNA from the rows behind it. Clone size and V and J calls follow TCRdb, not the original study. Here the sample has 50,000 or so distinct CDR3 sequences; 3.6% occur a single time. In total, the top ten clones hold 1.5% to 2% of the sample.

The sample was PBMCs. The sequence links TRBV6-5 to TRBJ2-3; no D gene is confidently identified. The receptor comes from a man between 25 and 39 years old with multiple sclerosis. The DNA reads as follows: TGTGCCAGCAGTTATGGGCGGCGAACTAGCACAGATACGCAGTATTTT. This translates into CASSYGRRTSTDTQYF.